These 2 T cell receptor beta chains were sequenced from one sample in a study of blood T cell repertoires in COVID-19. Repertoires were generated with immunoSEQ multiplex PCR, while TCRdb's copy carries only in-frame clones and drops some. Here the sample spans some 240,000 clones, 80% to 90% being singletons. Input material: PBMCs or T cells enriched from blood (not recorded which). The receptors come from a woman aged 40 to 55 who had been exposed to COVID-19.

This clone showed up just once. The chain uses TRBV10-3 and TRBJ2-7; D may be TRBD1 (5 bases). The CDR3 has 11 residues. Deletions cut 3 bases from V and 12 bases from J, with 12 bases between. Per germline, CDR1 ENHRY and CDR2 SYGVKD. This chain's CDR3 is CAISDTGPGYF. CDR3 DNA sequence: TGTGCCATCAGTGATACAGGCCCAGGGTACTTC.

The CDR3 here is CASSLHRTGYGYTF. CDR3 coding DNA: TGTGCCAGCAGTTTACATAGAACAGGGTATGGCTACACCTTC. The genes are TRBV28 and TRBJ1-2, with D possibly TRBD1 on 6 matching bases. Per germline, CDR1 MDHEN and CDR2 SYDVKM. The CDR3 has 14 residues. Trimming stripped 2 bases from V and 5 bases from J, with 12 bases between.